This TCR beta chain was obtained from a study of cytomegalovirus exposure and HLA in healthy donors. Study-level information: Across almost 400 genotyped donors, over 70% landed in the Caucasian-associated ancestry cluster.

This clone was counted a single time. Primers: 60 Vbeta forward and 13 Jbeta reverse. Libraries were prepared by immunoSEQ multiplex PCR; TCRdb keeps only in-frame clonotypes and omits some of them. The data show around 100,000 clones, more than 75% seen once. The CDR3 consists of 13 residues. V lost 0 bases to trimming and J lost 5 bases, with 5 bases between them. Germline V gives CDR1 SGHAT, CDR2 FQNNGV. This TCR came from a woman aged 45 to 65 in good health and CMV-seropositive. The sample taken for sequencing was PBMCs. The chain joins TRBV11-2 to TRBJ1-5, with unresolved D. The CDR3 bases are TGTGCCAGCAGCTTAGATCGGGATCAGCCCCAGCATTTT. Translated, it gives CASSLDRDQPQHF.